These 28 T cell receptor beta chains came from one sample sequenced in a study of shared clonotypes between healthy human individuals. This table comes from immunoSEQ multiplex PCR, and its TCRdb copy is limited to in-frame clones, with some not included. The sample shows about 1.5 million clones, 95% to 99% of them seen only once. Sequenced material: naive CD4+ T cells sorted from blood. Subset of the sample: CD45RA+ positively selected. These receptors all stem from a man aged 30 to 45 in good health.

The rearrangement links TRBV9 to TRBJ2-5; D is possibly TRBD1 (5 bases). The V gene's germline CDR1 is SGDLS and CDR2 YYNGEE. The germline V and J ends were trimmed by 0 bases and 1 base, with 10 bases remaining between them. The CDR3 is 15 amino acids. The DNA of the CDR3 is TGTGCCAGCAGCGTAGCAGGGATGGTCCAAGAGACCCAGTACTTC. Its translation is CASSVAGMVQETQYF.

J is TRBJ1-1 and V is TRBV18, with D tentatively TRBD1 (5 bases). The ends were cut back, 8 bases at V and 1 base at J, with 14 bases in the middle. Germline V CDR1 and CDR2: KGHSH, LQKENI. The CDR3 has 14 amino acids. The CDR3 here is CASEVDGANTEAFF. CDR3 coding DNA: TGTGCCAGCGAAGTAGACGGGGCGAACACTGAAGCTTTCTTT.

This chain uses TRBV6-1 with TRBJ2-7, with D maybe TRBD2 (6 bases). V was pared by 6 bases and J by 0 bases, with 12 bases between. The CDR3 extends over 14 amino acids. CDR1 is MNHNS, CDR2 SASEGT, per germline. The CDR3 reads CASRRDTLSYEQYF. CDR3 DNA sequence: TGTGCCAGCAGGCGGGATACCCTCTCCTACGAGCAGTACTTC.

This clone came up once. Other DNA sequences in this sample translate to the same CDR3. J is TRBJ2-1 and V is TRBV5-4; D not resolved. Between the trimmed V and J ends, which lost 0 bases and 9 bases, there was a span of 7 bases. The CDR3 consists of 12 residues. The V gene's germline CDR1 is SGHNT and CDR2 YYREEE (reference sequence). The CDR3: CASSLGVGEQFF. In DNA, the CDR3 is TGTGCCAGCAGCTTGGGAGTGGGTGAGCAGTTCTTC.

This rearrangement joins TRBV5-1 to TRBJ2-2; 9 nucleotides agree with TRBD2. Germline CDR1 is SGHRS and CDR2 is YFSETQ. Losses at the gene ends were 3 bases for V and 6 bases for J; bases not matched to a gene: 3. The length of the CDR3 is 14 residues. The CDR3 region is CASSSGTSPGELFF. CDR3 bases: TGCGCCAGCAGCTCCGGGACTAGCCCCGGGGAGCTGTTTTTT.

V gene TRBV18 combines with J gene TRBJ1-2; 7 bases line up with TRBD1. The CDR3 is 15 amino acids. The germline gives CDR1 KGHSH, CDR2 LQKENI. After removal of 0 bases from V and 3 bases from J, the junction contained 4 bases not matched to a gene. CDR3 residues: CASSPPQGQDYGYTF. The CDR3 DNA follows: TGTGCCAGCTCACCACCGCAAGGACAGGACTATGGCTACACCTTC.

The gene calls are TRBV5-4 and TRBJ2-2, with 11 bases matching TRBD2. CDR3 size: 16 residues. Trimming removed 1 base from V and 4 bases from J; junction bases left unmatched: 3. Per germline, CDR1 SGHNT and CDR2 YYREEE (reference sequence). The CDR3 here is CASSLYSGRGTGELFF. The CDR3, as DNA: TGTGCCAGCAGCTTGTATAGCGGGAGGGGCACCGGGGAGCTGTTTTTT.

This clone was seen a few times. The chain recombines TRBV5-4 with TRBJ2-2; 9 nucleotides align to TRBD1. CDR1 and CDR2 (germline): SGHNT, YYREEE (reference sequence). The ends lost 4 bases at V and 4 bases at J; junction bases unmatched: 8. The CDR3 spans 16 residues. The CDR3 DNA sequence: TGTGCCAGCAGCACAGGGACAGGGTTGGTCACCGGGGAGCTGTTTTTT. This sequence encodes CASSTGTGLVTGELFF.

V and J are TRBV4-1 and TRBJ2-3, with 8 bases identical to TRBD2. The germline V gene encodes CDR1 MGHRA and CDR2 YSYEKL. Trimming cost V 3 bases and J 4 bases; bases outside gene matches: 6. The CDR3 sequence is 15 residues long. DNA of the CDR3: TGCGCCAGCAGCCACAGACTAGCGTCCCCAGATACGCAGTATTTT. Its protein product is CASSHRLASPDTQYF.

The J gene is TRBJ1-1, the V gene TRBV2; no clear D gene. Germline lookup yields CDR1 SNHLY and CDR2 FYNNEI. The V end was cut by 4 bases, the J end by 1 base, with 10 bases between. This CDR3 has 14 amino acids. CDR3: CASSGRHSNTEAFF. CDR3 bases: TGTGCCAGCAGTGGACGACACTCGAACACTGAAGCTTTCTTT.

V and J are TRBV5-4 and TRBJ1-1; a possible D gene is TRBD1 (6 bases). This CDR3 region has 15 residues. V dropped 2 bases and J dropped 0 bases, with 11 bases sitting between them. Germline V gene sequence: CDR1 SGHNT, CDR2 YYREEE (reference sequence). The CDR3 loop is CASSLPGALNTEAFF. The CDR3 nucleotides are TGTGCCAGCAGCTTACCGGGGGCTCTGAACACTGAAGCTTTCTTT.

About this clone itself: This same CDR3 is encoded by further DNA sequences in the sample. J is TRBJ2-7 and V is TRBV5-1; 7 bases are a match to TRBD1. The CDR3 sequence is 14 residues long. Germline lookup yields CDR1 SGHRS and CDR2 YFSETQ. Trimming at V came to 0 bases and at J to 3 bases, leaving 3 bases not matched to a gene. The CDR3 reads CASSLVQGSYEQYF. Written as DNA, the CDR3 is TGCGCCAGCAGCTTGGTACAGGGGAGCTACGAGCAGTACTTC.

The chain links TRBV6-6 to TRBJ2-1; D perhaps matches TRBD2 (6 bases). The V end was cut by 6 bases, the J end by 2 bases, with 14 bases between. Germline V lookup: CDR1 MNHNY, CDR2 SVGAGI (reference sequence). This CDR3 is 15 amino acids long. The CDR3 DNA reads TGTGCCAGCAGCACGGGAGCGCGACCCTACAATGAGCAGTTCTTC. Amino acids: CASSTGARPYNEQFF.

The chain links TRBV29-1 to TRBJ2-5, with TRBD1 identical over 8 bases. CDR1 and CDR2 from the germline V gene are SQVTM and ANQGSEA. The CDR3 length is 13 residues. With 3 bases clipped from V and 4 bases from J, the junction kept 4 bases outside the gene matches. This CDR3 reads CSVDSGGGETQYF. In nucleotides, the CDR3 is TGCAGCGTTGACTCAGGGGGCGGAGAGACCCAGTACTTC.

J is TRBJ2-5 and V is TRBV28; D may be TRBD1 or TRBD2 (5 bases each). CDR1 and CDR2 (germline): MDHEN, SYDVKM. V was trimmed by 3 bases and J by 2 bases, leaving 16 bases between them. This CDR3 is 16 amino acids long. This chain's CDR3 is CASSFPPGRVQETQYF. CDR3 DNA sequence: TGTGCCAGCAGTTTTCCCCCGGGACGGGTACAAGAGACCCAGTACTTC.

J is TRBJ1-2 and V is TRBV9, with D perhaps matching TRBD1 (6 bases). V was shortened by 0 bases and J by 7 bases, with 10 bases between the two germline ends. Germline V gene lookup returns CDR1 SGDLS and CDR2 YYNGEE. The CDR3 has 13 amino acids. CDR3 coding DNA: TGTGCCAGCAGCGTAGCGGGGGGGCTTGGCTACACCTTC. It codes for CASSVAGGLGYTF.

The chain recombines TRBV7-6 with TRBJ2-7; D ambiguous. The CDR3 runs 13 residues. Germline V gene data show CDR1 as SGHVS and CDR2 as FNYEAQ. The V end lost 2 bases, the J end lost 3 bases, and 8 bases lay between the germline ends. The CDR3 here is CASSLTSFYEQYF. Here the CDR3 DNA reads TGTGCCAGCAGCTTAACCAGCTTCTACGAGCAGTACTTC.

This chain connects TRBV2 to TRBJ2-3, with unresolved D. Germline CDR1 is SNHLY and CDR2 is FYNNEI. The CDR3 sequence is 13 residues long. V lost 5 bases, J lost 6 bases, and 12 bases lay in between. As DNA, the CDR3 is TGTGCCAGCAGTCAGCTCCGGGCGGATACGCAGTATTTT. This encodes CASSQLRADTQYF.

This clone was seen only once. The J gene is TRBJ2-7, the V gene TRBV14, with 12 bases aligning to TRBD2. This CDR3 region has 15 residues. With 6 bases clipped from V and 3 bases from J, the junction kept 6 bases outside the gene matches. The germline gives CDR1 SGHDN, CDR2 FVKESK. The CDR3 is CASSYLAGGDYEQYF. In DNA, the CDR3 is TGTGCCAGCAGTTATCTAGCGGGAGGGGACTACGAGCAGTACTTC.

The chain carries TRBV11-2 and TRBJ2-5; D is possibly TRBD2 (6 bases). The germline CDR1 and CDR2 sequences are SGHAT and FQNNGV. The CDR3 has 16 amino acids. The V gene lost 5 bases and the J gene lost 2 bases, with 18 bases spanning the gap. CDR3 sequence: CASSEIWGDLQETQYF. CDR3 in DNA: TGTGCCAGCAGCGAAATATGGGGGGACCTGCAAGAGACCCAGTACTTC.

This chain uses TRBV6-5 with TRBJ1-1; a weak D match, TRBD1 (5 bases). The CDR3 runs to 12 residues. Deletions cut 4 bases from V and 4 bases from J, with 7 bases between. The germline CDR1 and CDR2 sequences are MNHEY and SVGAGI. The DNA of the CDR3 is TGTGCCAGCAGTTTGGGACGCACTGAAGCTTTCTTT. As protein: CASSLGRTEAFF.

The chain has TRBV7-2 and TRBJ2-3; D call uncertain. The V and J ends lost 4 bases and 10 bases respectively, with 12 bases between them. The CDR3 length is 12 residues. The V gene's germline CDR1 is SGHTA and CDR2 FQGNSA. The DNA for the CDR3 is TGTGCCAGCAGCTCATTACAAAGGCCGCAGTATTTT. This sequence encodes CASSSLQRPQYF.

The V call is TRBV10-3, the J call TRBJ2-5, with 10 bases aligning to TRBD1. Near its end, the DNA agrees better with TRBJ2-7, so the J call may be wrong. CDR1 is ENHRY, CDR2 SYGVKD, per germline. CDR3 length: 13 residues. This CDR3 reads CAVTGTGDYEQYF. The CDR3 bases are TGTGCCGTCACCGGGACAGGGGATTACGAGCAGTACTTC.

V and J are TRBV2 and TRBJ1-4; D ambiguous. CDR3 length: 14 amino acids. Deletions cut 4 bases from V and 4 bases from J, with 10 bases between. Looked up from germline, CDR1 is SNHLY and CDR2 is FYNNEI. CDR3 protein: CASSGPQYNEKLFF. The CDR3 region has the DNA TGTGCCAGCAGTGGTCCACAGTATAATGAAAAACTGTTTTTT.

The chain uses TRBV6-1 and TRBJ1-5, with TRBD1 identical over 8 bases. The CDR3 sequence is 15 residues long. Germline lookup yields CDR1 MNHNS and CDR2 SASEGT. The junction had 7 bases not matched to a gene; V was cut back by 7 bases and J by 2 bases. The DNA for the CDR3 is TGTGCCAGCACAGGACAGGGTATCGGCAATCAGCCCCAGCATTTT. Translated, it gives CASTGQGIGNQPQHF.

The V gene is TRBV25-1, the J gene TRBJ1-3; D not certain. CDR1 and CDR2 (germline): MGHDK, SYGVNS. There are 14 residues in the CDR3. Deletions cut 5 bases from V and 0 bases from J, with 8 bases between. The CDR3 DNA reads as TGTGCCAGCAGTCAGGAGAACTCTGGAAACACCATATATTTT. It is translated as CASSQENSGNTIYF.

V and J are TRBV11-3 and TRBJ2-1; 11 bases fit TRBD2. Trimming took 5 bases from V and 7 from J; bases not matched to a gene: 7. The CDR3 consists of 15 residues. CDR1 is SGHNT and CDR2 is YENEEA in the germline V gene. CDR3 sequence reads: CASSLAGGVRNEQFF. The DNA of the CDR3 is TGTGCCAGCAGCCTAGCGGGGGGCGTGAGGAATGAGCAGTTCTTC.

The chain joins TRBV29-1 to TRBJ1-2; D uncertain. There are 13 residues in the CDR3. V gave up 4 bases and J gave up 7 bases, with 16 bases separating them. The germline V gene has CDR1 SQVTM and CDR2 ANQGSEA. The CDR3 DNA reads as TGCAGCGTTGGTTTCGGGGAACTTCGTGGCTACACCTTC. Residues: CSVGFGELRGYTF.